Below are 32 T cell receptor beta chains sequenced from a single sample in a study of patients and donors after allogeneic stem cell transplantation. TCRdb itself ran the RT-PCR reads through MiXCR, one entry per CDR3 protein. Here the sample spans roughly 960,000 distinct CDR3 sequences, roughly 17% being singletons. The sample consisted of blood, either unsorted or a sorted T cell fraction (not recorded which). The receptors here all came from a human donor who was either an allogeneic HSCT recipient or a stem cell or donor lymphocyte infusion donor (not recorded which). It is not recorded whose cells these are; they may come from a transplant donor.

This chain connects TRBV30 to TRBJ2-2; D gene uncertain. V lost 1 base to trimming and J lost 0 bases, with 3 bases between them. In germline, CDR1 is GTSNPN, CDR2 SVGIG (reference sequence). The CDR3 contains 13 residues. The CDR3: CAWSDTNTGELFF. CDR3 nucleotide sequence: TGTGCCTGGAGTGATACGAACACCGGGGAGCTGTTTTTT.

This rearrangement joins TRBV6-5 to TRBJ2-7, with TRBD2 as a possible D gene (6 bases). CDR3 size: 16 residues. Germline CDR1 and CDR2: MNHEY and SVGAGI. V was pared by 3 bases and J by 1 base, with 16 bases between. The CDR3 here is CASSYRGAGPSYEQYF. In DNA form, the CDR3 reads TGTGCCAGCAGTTATCGAGGCGCGGGGCCTTCCTACGAGCAGTACTTC.

The chain links TRBV7-7 to TRBJ2-7; TRBD1 matches 8 bases. The CDR3 runs to 17 residues. The germline V gene has CDR1 SSHAT and CDR2 FNYEAQ (reference sequence). The J segment lost 0 bases and the V segment lost 2 bases, leaving 9 bases of the junction unmatched. The CDR3 protein is CASSLRARDRSSYEQYF. CDR3 in DNA: TGTGCCAGCAGCTTAAGGGCCCGGGACAGGAGCTCCTACGAGCAGTACTTC.

This clonotype was detected only a few times. CDR3 loop: CASSLRSGGSSGNTIYF. The CDR3 DNA reads TGCGCCAGCAGCTTGAGGTCTGGAGGGAGTTCTGGAAACACCATATATTTT. This rearrangement joins TRBV5-1 to TRBJ1-3, with unresolved D. The CDR3 is 17 amino acids. Germline values: CDR1 SGHRS, CDR2 YFSETQ. Trimming pared 1 base from V and 1 base from J, leaving 15 bases between.

This clonotype was observed many times. The rearrangement uses TRBV6-6 and TRBJ1-2; unclear D gene. CDR3 size: 13 residues. Trimming left V 2 bases short and J 7 bases short, with 11 bases between. The germline CDR1 and CDR2 sequences are MNHNY and SVGAGI (reference sequence). For the CDR3, the DNA is TGTGCCAGCAGTTACCCGGACCGCTTTGGCTACACCTTC. It yields the protein CASSYPDRFGYTF.

V gene TRBV5-5 combines with J gene TRBJ1-2; no reliable D call. V dropped 1 base and J dropped 3 bases, with 13 bases sitting between them. CDR3 length: 15 residues. CDR1 and CDR2 (germline): SGHKS, YYEKEE (reference sequence). The CDR3 loop is CASSLNDGRHYGYTF. The CDR3, as DNA: TGTGCCAGCAGCTTGAACGACGGACGGCACTATGGCTACACCTTC.

The sample holds a few counts of this clonotype. In DNA form, the CDR3 reads TGTGCCAGCAGCTTGGCCAGCCAGGGGACAACTAATGAAAAACTGTTTTTT. Its translation: CASSLASQGTTNEKLFF. J is TRBJ1-4 and V is TRBV5-6; TRBD1 might be the D (6 bases). This CDR3 has 17 amino acids. V was cut by 0 bases and J by 0 bases, with 12 bases left in between. The germline V gene encodes CDR1 SGHDT and CDR2 YYEEEE.

This clonotype occurred many times. The V call is TRBV20-1, the J call TRBJ2-3; D unclear. V dropped 5 bases and J dropped 1 base, with 13 bases sitting between them. Germline loops: CDR1 DFQATT, CDR2 SNEGSKA (reference sequence). The CDR3 has 14 residues. The DNA of the CDR3 is TGCAGTGCTGTGGCACCCCCCCGCACAGATACGCAGTATTTT. This codes for CSAVAPPRTDTQYF.

This clonotype was observed a few times. The chain joins TRBV10-2 to TRBJ2-7, with 8 bases that match TRBD2. The CDR3 extends over 14 amino acids. Germline loops: CDR1 WSHSY, CDR2 SAAADI. V lost 0 bases to trimming and J lost 3 bases; unmatched junction nucleotides: 1. CDR3 protein: CASSESSGGYEQYF. The CDR3 DNA reads TGCGCCAGCAGTGAGTCAAGCGGGGGCTACGAGCAGTACTTC.

This clonotype was counted only a few times. V is TRBV7-3 and J is TRBJ1-6, with 8 bases fitting TRBD1. Germline V CDR1 and CDR2: SGHTA, FQGTGA. V lost 1 base, J lost 9 bases, and 8 bases stayed unmatched. The CDR3 is 16 amino acids. CDR3 loop: CASSLMGQGAGSPLHF. The CDR3 coding sequence is TGTGCCAGCAGCTTAATGGGGCAGGGGGCAGGTTCACCCCTCCACTTT.

Written as DNA, the CDR3 is TGCGCCAGCAGCGTGGGCGGGTCCAAGCTTCAAGAGACCCAGTACTTC. Protein: CASSVGGSKLQETQYF. The gene calls are TRBV5-1 and TRBJ2-5; a possible D gene is TRBD2 (5 bases). Deletions cut 4 bases from V and 2 bases from J, with 18 bases between. The CDR3 covers 16 residues. CDR1 and CDR2 (germline): SGHRS, YFSETQ. Based on the CDR3 plus reference TRBV5-1 and TRBJ2-5, the full variable domain is KAGVTQTPRYLIKTRGQQVTLSCSPISGHRSVSWYQQTPGQGLQFLFEYFSETQRNKGNFPGRFSGRQFSNSRSEMNVSTLELGDSALYLCASSVGGSKLQETQYFGPGTRLLVL.

The V and J genes are TRBV24-1 and TRBJ2-7; D may correspond to TRBD1 or TRBD2 (5 bases each). Germline loops: CDR1 KGHDR, CDR2 SFDVKD. This CDR3 contains 12 residues. V lost 7 bases to trimming and J lost 7 bases, with 13 bases between them. CDR3 region: CATSFGTGEQYF. The CDR3 DNA sequence: TGTGCCACCAGCTTCGGGACGGGGGAGCAGTACTTC.

This clonotype was counted between two and nine times. The chain has TRBV30 and TRBJ2-5; D is unclear. The CDR3 has 15 residues. Trimming cost V 0 bases and J 1 base, with 12 bases left between them. Germline values: CDR1 GTSNPN, CDR2 SVGIG (reference sequence). CDR3 sequence (DNA): TGTGCCTGGAGTGTATCGGGCAGGCCCCAAGAGACCCAGTACTTC. Its protein is CAWSVSGRPQETQYF.

This clonotype was counted only a few times. This chain uses TRBV29-1 with TRBJ2-1; 11 bases line up with TRBD2. CDR3 length: 14 residues. V shed 6 bases and J 2 bases; nucleotides not matched to a gene: 3. The V gene's germline CDR1 is SQVTM and CDR2 ANQGSEA. CDR3 in DNA: TGCAGCGTAGGGACTAGCGGAACCTACAATGAGCAGTTCTTC. Translating gives CSVGTSGTYNEQFF.

The rearrangement joins TRBV7-2 to TRBJ2-2, with 14 positions matching TRBD2. This CDR3 contains 17 residues. The trim removed 5 bases at V and 9 bases at J, leaving 11 bases unmatched. Germline values: CDR1 SGHTA, CDR2 FQGNSA. CDR3 protein: CASSPAAGLAGARELFF. The CDR3 DNA reads as TGTGCCAGCAGCCCAGCAGCGGGACTAGCGGGGGCCCGGGAGCTGTTTTTT.

This clonotype was detected many times. The V call is TRBV25-1, the J call TRBJ2-1, with no clear D. This CDR3 is 14 amino acids long. Germline V gene data show CDR1 as MGHDK and CDR2 as SYGVNS. V dropped 4 bases and J dropped 8 bases, with 15 bases sitting between them. CDR3 amino acids: CASSGELDVHEQFF. The CDR3 DNA sequence: TGTGCCAGCAGTGGAGAGCTAGATGTACATGAGCAGTTCTTC. Full variable domain (outside the CDR3, taken from reference TRBV25-1 and TRBJ2-1): EADIYQTPRYLVIGTGKKITLECSQTMGHDKMYWYQQDPGMELHLIHYSYGVNSTEKGDLSSESTVSRIRTEHFPLTLESARPSHTSQYLCASSGELDVHEQFFGPGTRLTVL.

This clonotype was counted a few times. The chain combines TRBV12-3 or TRBV12-4 with TRBJ2-5; possible D gene TRBD1, 5 bases. CDR3 length: 17 residues. V lost 1 base and J lost 5, with 20 bases in between. In DNA, the CDR3 is TGTGCCAGCAGTTTAGAAGCCGGACACGGCGGTAGTGAGACCCAGTACTTC. The encoded protein is CASSLEAGHGGSETQYF.

The J gene is TRBJ2-5, the V gene TRBV24-1, with D possibly TRBD1 on 6 matching bases. V was shortened by 4 bases and J by 0 bases, with 17 bases between the two germline ends. There are 17 residues in the CDR3. CDR1 is KGHDR, CDR2 SFDVKD, per germline. The CDR3 sequence: CATSDPAGQGYQETQYF. In nucleotides, the CDR3 is TGTGCCACCAGTGACCCCGCCGGTCAGGGGTACCAAGAGACCCAGTACTTC.

This clonotype was seen many times. The chain recombines TRBV12-3 or TRBV12-4 with TRBJ1-1; maybe TRBD1 (6 bases). V gave up 3 bases and J gave up 1 base, with 12 bases separating them. The CDR3 has 15 residues. The CDR3 sequence is CASSFTGQTNTEAFF. The CDR3 DNA follows: TGTGCCAGCAGTTTCACGGGACAAACGAACACTGAAGCTTTCTTT.

The chain couples TRBV12-3 or TRBV12-4 to TRBJ1-2; D is undetermined. The germline V and J ends were trimmed by 2 bases and 5 bases, with 9 bases remaining between them. The CDR3 is 13 residues long. The CDR3 nucleotides read TGTGCCAGCAGTTTACCACGGCTATATGGCTACACCTTC. As protein: CASSLPRLYGYTF.

This clonotype was observed a handful of times. CDR3 sequence (DNA): TGTGCCAGCAGCCCGAGGAGTTTAAGAGAGACCCAGTACTTC. It codes for CASSPRSLRETQYF. The chain couples TRBV12-3 or TRBV12-4 to TRBJ2-5; D gene unclear. CDR3 size: 14 residues. V was trimmed by 6 bases and J by 4 bases, leaving 15 bases between them.

The chain has TRBV7-6 and TRBJ1-1; 7 positions agree with TRBD1. The V segment lost 5 bases and the J segment 6 bases; nucleotides outside the gene matches: 12. The CDR3 extends over 15 amino acids. Germline V gene data show CDR1 as SGHVS and CDR2 as FNYEAQ. The CDR3 DNA reads TGTGCCAGCAGCGGGCGGGACAGCAAGGGGGCTGAAGCTTTCTTT. Its protein product is CASSGRDSKGAEAFF.

V usage is TRBV10-3 and J usage is TRBJ2-5; 12 nucleotides match TRBD2. Trimming took 7 bases from V and 5 from J; bases not matched to a gene: 11. This CDR3 is built from 16 residues. CDR1 is ENHRY, CDR2 SYGVKD, per germline. The CDR3 loop reads CAIKASLAGGQETQYF. The CDR3 DNA follows: TGTGCCATCAAGGCCTCGCTAGCGGGGGGGCAGGAGACCCAGTACTTC.

This clonotype has just a few counts. In nucleotides, the CDR3 is TGTGCCAGCAGCCCGGCCAGCGGGAGAGGCCATGAGCAGTTCTTC. The encoded protein is CASSPASGRGHEQFF. The V gene is TRBV7-3, the J gene TRBJ2-1; 8 bases fit TRBD2. CDR3 size: 15 residues. Trimming removed 5 bases from V and 8 bases from J; junction bases left unmatched: 11. In germline, CDR1 is SGHTA, CDR2 FQGTGA.

This clonotype was found a few times. This rearrangement joins TRBV9 to TRBJ2-1; D may match TRBD1 or TRBD2 (5 bases each). The V gene lost 4 bases and the J gene lost 3 bases, with 17 bases spanning the gap. CDR1 and CDR2 (germline): SGDLS, YYNGEE. The CDR3 length is 16 residues. The CDR3 nucleotides read TGTGCCAGCAGCCCCCACCGGGATAGGGGCTACAATGAGCAGTTCTTC. This translates into CASSPHRDRGYNEQFF.

This chain connects TRBV20-1 to TRBJ1-1; D is unclear. CDR1 DFQATT and CDR2 SNEGSKA come from the germline V gene (reference sequence). The CDR3 is 10 amino acids. V was pared by 5 bases and J by 5 bases, with 6 bases between. This chain's CDR3 is CSAPRTEAFF. CDR3 nucleotides: TGCAGTGCTCCTCGAACTGAAGCTTTCTTT.

This clonotype has just a few counts. Here the CDR3 DNA reads TGTGCCAGCAGCCAAGATGAGGTTGGACTAGCGGCTTACTACGAGCAGTACTTC. It codes for CASSQDEVGLAAYYEQYF. The J gene is TRBJ2-7, the V gene TRBV3-1, with 10 bases aligning to TRBD2. The CDR3 is 18 residues long. Per the germline V gene, CDR1 is LGHDT and CDR2 is YNNKEL (reference sequence). Germline trimming cut 0 bases from V and 3 bases from J; bases unmatched to any gene: 11.

V is TRBV10-2 and J is TRBJ2-3, with D hard to call. The germline V gene has CDR1 WSHSY and CDR2 SAAADI. V lost 10 bases to trimming and J lost 2 bases, with 13 bases between them. The CDR3 has 13 amino acids. CDR3 coding DNA: TGCGCCACCTCCCTGCTCGCCACAGATACGCAGTATTTT. Residues: CATSLLATDTQYF.

This clonotype was detected only a few times. This sequence joins TRBV9 and TRBJ2-6, with D unresolved. The CDR3 covers 14 residues. Trimming shortened V by 4 bases and J by 0 bases, and 5 bases separated the two germline ends. The V gene's germline CDR1 is SGDLS and CDR2 YYNGEE. In DNA form, the CDR3 reads TGTGCCAGCAGCATCCACTCTGGGGCCAACGTCCTGACTTTC. Translating gives CASSIHSGANVLTF.

This rearrangement joins TRBV7-9 to TRBJ1-2, with D perhaps TRBD1 (5 bases). The CDR3 sequence is 15 residues long. Germline CDR1 SEHNR, CDR2 FQNEAQ (reference sequence). V was trimmed by 5 bases and J by 6 bases, leaving 19 bases between them. The chain's CDR3 is CASSATDMAENGYTF. CDR3 DNA sequence: TGTGCCAGCAGCGCCACGGACATGGCCGAGAATGGCTACACCTTC.

The V gene is TRBV12-3 or TRBV12-4, the J gene TRBJ2-2, with 10 positions matching TRBD1. Losses at the gene ends were 1 base for V and 5 bases for J; bases not matched to a gene: 4. This CDR3 contains 16 residues. In DNA form, the CDR3 reads TGTGCCAGCAGTTTAGAGCGGACAGGGGGAACCGGGGAGCTGTTTTTT. Translating it yields CASSLERTGGTGELFF.

In its sample, this clonotype was seen many times. The J gene is TRBJ1-1, the V gene TRBV6-1; no clear D gene. V gave up 5 bases and J gave up 10 bases, with 17 bases separating them. The CDR3 runs 13 residues. The germline V gene has CDR1 MNHNS and CDR2 SASEGT. CDR3 coding DNA: TGTGCCAGCAGTCCTGCCCTCGGGAAGGGAGCTTTCTTT. Translated, it gives CASSPALGKGAFF.